The 8 T cell receptor beta chains given below trace back to one sample, sequenced in a study of cytomegalovirus exposure and HLA in healthy donors. PCR involved 60 Vbeta and 13 Jbeta primers. Produced via immunoSEQ multiplex PCR; TCRdb's table is partial and in-frame only. This sample has around 150,000 clones, with approximately 80% found just once. Sequencing was carried out using PBMCs. The receptor source for this set is a woman aged 40 to 50 in good health and CMV-seronegative.

The genes are TRBV19 and TRBJ2-7; a weak D match, TRBD1 (6 bases). Germline V gene lookup returns CDR1 LNHDA and CDR2 SQIVND (reference sequence). The CDR3 consists of 15 residues. Trimming pared 4 bases from V and 4 bases from J, leaving 17 bases between. For the CDR3, the DNA is TGTGCCAGTAGTAAGACAGGCCCGTCGACGTACGAGCAGTACTTC. The encoded protein is CASSKTGPSTYEQYF.

Worth noting for this clone: One end of the junction varies from germline; a read error may be responsible. The chain combines TRBV15 with TRBJ1-2, with TRBD1 as a possible D gene (5 bases). This CDR3 has 13 residues. Germline V gene data show CDR1 as LNHNV and CDR2 as YYDKDF (reference sequence). CDR3 residues: CATSGDSDYGYTF. CDR3 DNA: TGTGCCACCAGCGGAGACAGCGACTATGGCTACACCTTC.

The chain is built from TRBV29-1 and TRBJ2-5; TRBD2 aligns across 9 bases. Germline loops: CDR1 SQVTM, CDR2 ANQGSEA. This CDR3 has 13 residues. V lost 6 bases, J lost 3 bases, and 5 bases stayed unmatched. CDR3 loop: CSVRPSGKETQYF. CDR3 DNA: TGCAGCGTGAGGCCTAGCGGGAAAGAGACCCAGTACTTC.

The CDR3 nucleotides read TGTGCCAGCAGCCTGCTCCGACTAGCGCCGTACAATGAGCAGTTCTTC. Its protein is CASSLLRLAPYNEQFF. The rearrangement links TRBV11-2 to TRBJ2-1; TRBD2 agrees at 8 bases. The CDR3 is made up of 16 amino acids. The J segment lost 4 bases and the V segment lost 5 bases, leaving 10 bases of the junction unmatched. Germline CDR1 reads SGHAT; CDR2 reads FQNNGV.

Concerning this clone itself: Mismatch with germline at one junction end may stem from a read error. The chain is built from TRBV2 and TRBJ2-4; TRBD2 might be the D (6 bases). Germline V lookup: CDR1 SNHLY, CDR2 FYNNEI. The CDR3 runs 15 residues. The CDR3 sequence is CASVTLGRRENSQYF. DNA for the CDR3: TGTGCCAGCGTCACCCTAGGGAGGAGGGAAAACAGTCAGTACTTC.

This clone was seen only once. The chain joins TRBV15 to TRBJ2-1; the D gene is possibly TRBD1 (5 bases). The CDR3 runs 13 residues. CDR1 and CDR2 from the germline V gene are LNHNV and YYDKDF (reference sequence). The V and J ends lost 11 bases and 5 bases respectively, with 16 bases between them. The DNA for the CDR3 is TGTGCCTCAAACATAACAGGAGACAATGAGCAGTTCTTC. It codes for CASNITGDNEQFF.

V is TRBV29-1 and J is TRBJ2-3; no clear D gene. The CDR3 is 12 amino acids. Germline CDR1 reads SQVTM; CDR2 reads ANQGSEA. V lost 6 bases and J lost 0, with 7 bases in between. The CDR3 coding sequence is TGCAGCGTGGAGCCTAGCACAGATACGCAGTATTTT. It specifies CSVEPSTDTQYF.

This sequence joins TRBV7-8 and TRBJ1-6; D is uncertain. The germline CDR1 and CDR2 sequences are SGHVS and FQNEAQ. The CDR3 runs to 14 residues. V shed 5 bases and J shed 6 bases, with 11 bases lying between them. CDR3: CASSPGVVNSPLHF. As DNA, the CDR3 is TGTGCCAGCAGCCCCGGGGTCGTTAATTCACCCCTCCACTTT.